This TCR beta chain originates from a study of immune characterization of retroperitoneal liposarcoma. TCRdb processed the PCR reads anew with MiXCR; each CDR3 protein has one entry. The table has approximately 11,000 distinct CDR3 sequences, 22% seen once; the top ten hold 8.5% to 10%. The germline gives CDR1 MNHNS, CDR2 SASEGT. V lost 5 bases and J lost 5, with 15 bases in between. This CDR3 spans 14 amino acids. This clonotype is medium-sized in the sample. This clonotype was sampled from a female donor with retroperitoneal liposarcoma. The sample taken for sequencing was blood. V usage is TRBV6-1 and J usage is TRBJ2-5, with a tentative D call TRBD2 (6 bases). This CDR3 is CASSLGGGRETQYF. In nucleotides, the CDR3 is TGTGCCAGCAGTTTGGGGGGTGGCCGGGAGACCCAGTACTTC.